These 16 T cell receptor beta chains originate from one sample sequenced in a study of PD-1 blockade in classical Hodgkin lymphoma. Following autologous stem cell transplantation, relapse occurred in every patient, and exposure to brentuximab vedotin varied. Generated by immunoSEQ multiplex PCR, the TCRdb table keeps only in-frame clones and is missing some. The sample has around 12,000 clones; around 75% are singletons. The source material was peripheral blood mononuclear cells (PBMCs), sampled at baseline. The receptors stem from a human donor with classical Hodgkin lymphoma.

The chain carries TRBV19 and TRBJ2-1; perhaps TRBD1 as D (6 bases). V lost 4 bases, J lost 3 bases, and 10 bases lay in between. The CDR3 spans 14 residues. Germline V gene lookup returns CDR1 LNHDA and CDR2 SQIVND (reference sequence). The CDR3 DNA sequence: TGTGCCAGTAGTACCGGGACATTCTACAATGAGCAGTTCTTC. This translates into CASSTGTFYNEQFF.

The rearrangement uses TRBV5-1 and TRBJ1-2; 7 positions match TRBD1. Trimming removed 1 base from V and 4 bases from J; junction bases left unmatched: 4. CDR1 and CDR2 (germline): SGHRS, YFSETQ. The CDR3 has 14 residues. CDR3 in amino acids: CASSLTTGAYGYTF. CDR3 sequence (DNA): TGCGCCAGCAGCTTGACTACAGGGGCCTATGGCTACACCTTC.

The chain couples TRBV27 to TRBJ1-1; 7 bases fit TRBD1. Losses at the gene ends were 5 bases for V and 4 bases for J; bases not matched to a gene: 13. Germline V gene data show CDR1 as MNHEY and CDR2 as SMNVEV (reference sequence). There are 16 residues in the CDR3. CDR3 region: CASSATTGSGITEAFF. Here the CDR3 DNA reads TGTGCCAGCAGTGCAACGACAGGGAGCGGAATCACTGAAGCTTTCTTT.

This clone ranks as medium-sized. This chain uses TRBV7-9 with TRBJ2-6; 7 positions agree with TRBD1. There are 17 residues in the CDR3. Trimming took 4 bases from V and 0 from J; bases not matched to a gene: 6. Germline CDR1 SEHNR, CDR2 FQNEAQ (reference sequence). CDR3 loop: CASSSSGTDSGANVLTF. The CDR3 coding sequence is TGTGCCAGCAGCTCCTCCGGGACAGACTCTGGGGCCAACGTCCTGACTTTC.

By frequency in the sample, this clone is large (0.1 to 1%). V and J are TRBV7-9 and TRBJ1-1, with D possibly being TRBD1 (6 bases). The germline gives CDR1 SEHNR, CDR2 FQNEAQ (reference sequence). Trimming left V 1 base short and J 3 bases short, with 12 bases between. CDR3 length: 15 residues. As DNA, the CDR3 is TGTGCCAGCAGCTTAGGGCAGGGGATGGACACTGAAGCTTTCTTT. This sequence encodes CASSLGQGMDTEAFF.

V is TRBV10-3 and J is TRBJ2-7; D ambiguous. This CDR3 has 15 residues. Germline assignment: CDR1 ENHRY and CDR2 SYGVKD. The V gene lost 0 bases and the J gene lost 7 bases, with 16 bases spanning the gap. CDR3 region: CAISESARATREQYF. Here the CDR3 DNA reads TGTGCCATCAGTGAGTCGGCCAGAGCTACGCGAGAGCAGTACTTC.

This sequence joins TRBV5-6 and TRBJ2-5; tentative D call: TRBD1 (5 bases). Trimming shortened V by 4 bases and J by 5 bases, and 15 bases separated the two germline ends. The V gene's germline CDR1 is SGHDT and CDR2 YYEEEE. This CDR3 has 14 residues. The CDR3 sequence: CASSRTQGRETQYF. The CDR3 DNA reads TGTGCCAGCAGCCGTACGCAGGGTAGGGAGACCCAGTACTTC.

Here the CDR3 reads CASSSGQGASGYTF. CDR3 in DNA: TGCGCCAGCAGCTCAGGACAGGGGGCGTCTGGCTACACCTTC. V gene TRBV5-1 combines with J gene TRBJ1-2; 11 bases match TRBD1. V lost 3 bases and J lost 7; bases outside the gene matches: 5. The CDR3 spans 14 residues. From germline, CDR1 is SGHRS and CDR2 YFSETQ.

The V gene is TRBV18, the J gene TRBJ1-4, with 7 bases fitting TRBD1. The CDR3 consists of 16 residues. Germline values: CDR1 KGHSH, CDR2 LQKENI. V was clipped by 4 bases and J by 2 bases; unmatched bases: 7. The CDR3 DNA follows: TGTGCCAGCTCACGACAGGGAACTTTGACTAATGAAAAACTGTTTTTT. This codes for CASSRQGTLTNEKLFF.

The chain carries TRBV10-3 and TRBJ2-1; 10 positions match TRBD1. Per the germline V gene, CDR1 is ENHRY and CDR2 is SYGVKD. The V and J ends lost 7 bases and 4 bases, in that order; junction bases with no gene match: 7. The CDR3 has 15 residues. The CDR3: CAIMPGQGIYNEQFF. CDR3 coding DNA: TGTGCCATCATGCCGGGACAGGGGATTTACAATGAGCAGTTCTTC.

This clone was detected only a few times. J is TRBJ1-4 and V is TRBV7-9; tentatively, D is TRBD1 (5 bases). V lost 3 bases, J lost 0 bases, and 11 bases lay in between. Germline lookup yields CDR1 SEHNR and CDR2 FQNEAQ (reference sequence). The CDR3 is made up of 16 amino acids. The CDR3 region has the DNA TGTGCCAGCAGCTTGGGGACTTTTGCAACTAATGAAAAACTGTTTTTT. Translating gives CASSLGTFATNEKLFF. The entire variable domain, with the rest obtained from reference TRBV7-9 and TRBJ1-4, is as follows: DTGVSQNPRHKITKRGQNVTFRCDPISEHNRLYWYRQTLGQGPEFLTYFQNEAQLEKSRLLSDRFSAERPKGSFSTLEIQRTEQGDSAMYLCASSLGTFATNEKLFFGSGTQLSVL.

CDR3 DNA sequence: TGTGCCAGCGGATTTAGAAGCAATCAGCCCCAGCATTTT. It yields the protein CASGFRSNQPQHF. This rearrangement joins TRBV6-6 to TRBJ1-5; D gene unclear. This CDR3 has 13 amino acids. Trimming shortened V by 8 bases and J by 1 base, and 9 bases separated the two germline ends. CDR1 is MNHNY and CDR2 is SVGAGI in the germline V gene (reference sequence).

This clone was counted a few times. The gene calls are TRBV5-1 and TRBJ2-2; D unclear. The CDR3 has 14 amino acids. In germline, CDR1 is SGHRS, CDR2 YFSETQ. Deletions cut 4 bases from V and 1 base from J, with 8 bases between. CDR3 loop: CASSTDRNTGELFF. Written as DNA, the CDR3 is TGCGCCAGCAGCACAGACCGGAACACCGGGGAGCTGTTTTTT.

The gene calls are TRBV7-6 and TRBJ1-3; no definite D call. Trimming pared 5 bases from V and 3 bases from J, leaving 17 bases between. The length of the CDR3 is 16 residues. Germline V gives CDR1 SGHVS, CDR2 FNYEAQ. The CDR3 sequence is CASSVSGLGGGNTIYF. The CDR3 nucleotides read TGTGCCAGCAGCGTTAGCGGCCTGGGTGGTGGAAACACCATATATTTT.

This clone was detected only once. The rearrangement links TRBV20-1 to TRBJ2-5; D gene unclear. There are 11 residues in the CDR3. Looked up from germline, CDR1 is DFQATT and CDR2 is SNEGSKA (reference sequence). Trimming pared 3 bases from V and 2 bases from J, leaving 4 bases between. The CDR3 region is CSASGQETQYF. CDR3 DNA: TGCAGTGCTAGCGGACAAGAGACCCAGTACTTC.

This chain joins TRBV4-2 and TRBJ2-4; 8 nucleotides match TRBD2. With V trimmed by 0 bases and J by 6 bases, 16 bases remained unmatched. The germline CDR1 and CDR2 sequences are LGHNA and YNFKEQ. This CDR3 is 19 amino acids long. This CDR3 reads CASSQDLDSGAPLSNIQYF. For the CDR3, the DNA is TGTGCCAGCAGCCAAGATCTGGATAGCGGGGCTCCTCTGTCAAACATTCAGTACTTC.